The rows below give T cell receptor beta chains drawn from one sample of a study of PD-1 blockade in classical Hodgkin lymphoma. Measured with immunoSEQ multiplex PCR; TCRdb has only the in-frame clones, and not every one. Among about 32,000 clones, about 93% were seen once, and the ten largest hold around 0.3%. The source material was CD4+ T cells from blood, sampled before the fourth cycle of nivolumab. The source of these receptors is a human donor with classical Hodgkin lymphoma. CDR3s include the opening cysteine and the closing phenylalanine or tryptophan. Each record gives: clone size, V gene, J gene, D gene, CDR3 DNA, CDR3 protein. A D gene is named only where the DNA matches it firmly. A clone size is listed for some rows: how often the clone was seen (once, few, many), or a class if it is expanded.

>.|TRBV30|TRBJ2-3|TRBD1
TGTGCCTGGACAGGGGGCCTAGATACGCAGTATTTT
CAWTGGLDTQYF
>once|TRBV5-1|TRBJ2-7|.
TGCGCCAGCGGCGCTGGACCAGGGCCCAACGAGCAGTACTTC
CASGAGPGPNEQYF
>.|TRBV6-5|TRBJ2-3|.
TGTGCCAGCAGCAACACAGATACGCAGTATTTT
CASSNTDTQYF
>.|TRBV28|TRBJ1-2|.
TGTGCCAGCAGTTTAACAGGGAGCTATGGCTACACCTTC
CASSLTGSYGYTF
>.|TRBV6-6|TRBJ1-3|TRBD1
TGTGCCAGCAGTTCCCCGACAGGGGTAGGAAACACCATATATTTT
CASSSPTGVGNTIYF
>.|TRBV6-4|TRBJ2-4|.
TGTGCCAGCAGTCAGGAGGGGGGGAACATTCAGTACTTC
CASSQEGGNIQYF
>.|TRBV6-1|TRBJ1-5|TRBD1
TGTGCCAGCAGTGAAATAGGACAGGCCAATCAGCCCCAGCATTTT
CASSEIGQANQPQHF
>once|TRBV12-5|TRBJ1-2|.
TGTGCTAGTGGTCCCCCCGATGACTATGGCTACACCTTC
CASGPPDDYGYTF
>.|TRBV10-1|TRBJ2-1|.
TGCGCCAGCAGTGAGGGACGGAGTAAAATGAATGAGCAGTTCTTC
CASSEGRSKMNEQFF
>.|TRBV6-5|TRBJ1-2|TRBD1
TGTGCCAGCAGTTACTCTAGGGGACAGGGGGCTCGCGGCTACACCTTC
CASSYSRGQGARGYTF
>.|TRBV18|TRBJ1-3|.
TGTGCCAGCTCACCGGGGTCGGGGATCTCTGGAAACACCATATATTTT
CASSPGSGISGNTIYF
>.|TRBV27|TRBJ2-5|.
TGTGCCAGCAGTCAAACCACAGGGATACAAGAGACCCAGTACTTC
CASSQTTGIQETQYF
>.|TRBV6-5|TRBJ2-7|.
TGTGCCAGCAGCTTGAGCGGGTCGCGCTACGAGCAGTACTTC
CASSLSGSRYEQYF
>.|TRBV5-4|TRBJ2-1|TRBD2
TGTGCCAGCAGCTCCCTTCGACTAGCGGGGGGTGAGCAGTTCTTC
CASSSLRLAGGEQFF
>.|TRBV5-6|TRBJ2-2|TRBD1
TGTGCCAGCAGCCGCGGGGACAGGGACACCGGGGAGCTGTTTTTT
CASSRGDRDTGELFF
>.|TRBV11-2|TRBJ2-3|TRBD1
TGTGCCAGCAGCAACCTACAGGGGGCGGGAAATACGCAGTATTTT
CASSNLQGAGNTQYF
>.|TRBV4-1|TRBJ2-5|TRBD2
TGCGCCAGCAGCCAACGGACTAGCGGGAGTAGGGAGACCCAGTACTTC
CASSQRTSGSRETQYF
>.|TRBV16|TRBJ2-7|.
TGTGCCAGCAGCCGTGGACGTTCCCGCTACGAGCAGTACTTC
CASSRGRSRYEQYF
>.|TRBV7-2|TRBJ2-3|.
TGTGCCAGCAGCTTAGCTGGGTTGGCAGATACGCAGTATTTT
CASSLAGLADTQYF
>once|TRBV28|TRBJ2-7|.
TGTGCCAGCGCAGGACTGACGTTTTACGAGCAGTACTTC
CASAGLTFYEQYF
>.|TRBV14|TRBJ2-7|TRBD1
TGTGCCAGCAGTCCGGACAGGGGCTACCACGAGCAGTACTTC
CASSPDRGYHEQYF
>.|TRBV18|TRBJ2-7|.
TGTGCCAGCTCACCAGGGGCCGGGAATCCCTTTGGGACCGGCGGCTACGAGCAGTACTTC
CASSPGAGNPFGTGGYEQYF